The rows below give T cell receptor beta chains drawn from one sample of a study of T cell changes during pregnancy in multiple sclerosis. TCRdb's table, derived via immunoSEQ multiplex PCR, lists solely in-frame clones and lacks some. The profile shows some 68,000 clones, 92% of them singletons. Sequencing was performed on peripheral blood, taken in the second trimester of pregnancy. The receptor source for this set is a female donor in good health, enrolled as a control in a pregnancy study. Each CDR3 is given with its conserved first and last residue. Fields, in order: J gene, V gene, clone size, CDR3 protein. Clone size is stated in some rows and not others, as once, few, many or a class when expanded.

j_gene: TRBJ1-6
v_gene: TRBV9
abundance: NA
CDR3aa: CASSVEGGASYNSPLHF

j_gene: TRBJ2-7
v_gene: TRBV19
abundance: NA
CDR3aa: CASSIETSGFYEQYF

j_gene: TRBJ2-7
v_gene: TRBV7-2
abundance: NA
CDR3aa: CASSRTDGPYEQYF

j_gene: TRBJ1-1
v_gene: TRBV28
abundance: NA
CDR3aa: CASSPPAGGARGVTEAFF

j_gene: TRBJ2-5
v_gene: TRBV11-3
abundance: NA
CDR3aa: CASSVGRGSETQYF

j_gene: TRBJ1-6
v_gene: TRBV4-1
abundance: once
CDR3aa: CASSHGSGQQDSPLHF

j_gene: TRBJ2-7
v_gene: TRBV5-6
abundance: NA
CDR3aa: CASSWGTGASSYEQYF

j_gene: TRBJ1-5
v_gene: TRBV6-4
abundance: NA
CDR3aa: CASSVELSNQPQHF

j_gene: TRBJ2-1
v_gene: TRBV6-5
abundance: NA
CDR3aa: CASSLSSGDEQFF

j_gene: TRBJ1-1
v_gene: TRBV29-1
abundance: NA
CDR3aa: CSARQVNTEAFF

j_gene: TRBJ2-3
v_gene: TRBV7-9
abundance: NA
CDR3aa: CASRSGTSGTDTQYF

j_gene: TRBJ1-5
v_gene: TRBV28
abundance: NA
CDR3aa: CTSRPTGMPQHF

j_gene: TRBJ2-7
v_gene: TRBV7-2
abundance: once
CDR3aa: CASSFPGVYSYEQYF

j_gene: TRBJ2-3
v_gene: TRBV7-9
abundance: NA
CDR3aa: CASSSKGQGAPPDTQYF

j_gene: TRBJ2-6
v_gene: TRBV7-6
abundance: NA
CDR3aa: CASSLVLRETSGANVLTF

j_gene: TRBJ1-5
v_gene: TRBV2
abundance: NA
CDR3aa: CASSEARVQPQHF

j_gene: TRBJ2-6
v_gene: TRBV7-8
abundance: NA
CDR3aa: CASSPGLTTRSGANVLTF

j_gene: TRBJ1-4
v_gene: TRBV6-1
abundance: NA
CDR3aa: CASSVQGGINEKLFF

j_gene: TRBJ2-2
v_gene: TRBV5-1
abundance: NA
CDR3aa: CASSLVQNGELFF

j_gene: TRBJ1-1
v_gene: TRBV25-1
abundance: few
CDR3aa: CASRGQLTEAFF

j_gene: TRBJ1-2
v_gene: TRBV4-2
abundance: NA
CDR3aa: CASSQPGTGGDGGYTF

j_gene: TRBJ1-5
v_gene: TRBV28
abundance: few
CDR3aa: CASSLSLEQPQHF

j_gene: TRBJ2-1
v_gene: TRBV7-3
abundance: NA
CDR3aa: CASSLRPRGQGGYNEQFF

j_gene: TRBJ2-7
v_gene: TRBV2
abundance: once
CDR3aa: CASSRDFSSYEQYF

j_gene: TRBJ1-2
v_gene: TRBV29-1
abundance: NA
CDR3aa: CSVEQNNYGYTF

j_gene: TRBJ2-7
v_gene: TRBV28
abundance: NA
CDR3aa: CAINPGQSYEQYF

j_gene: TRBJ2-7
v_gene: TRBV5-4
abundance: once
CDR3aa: CASSRQAGSGYEQYF

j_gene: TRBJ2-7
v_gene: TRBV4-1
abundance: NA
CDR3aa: CASSQAGTVSPYEQYF

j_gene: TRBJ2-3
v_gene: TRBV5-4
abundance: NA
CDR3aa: CASSLQAGGSTDTQYF

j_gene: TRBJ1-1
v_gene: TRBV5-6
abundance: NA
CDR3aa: CASSLSGTGIMNTEAFF

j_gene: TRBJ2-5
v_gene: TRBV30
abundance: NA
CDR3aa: CAWSFLETQYF

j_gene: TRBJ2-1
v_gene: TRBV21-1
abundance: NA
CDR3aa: CASSAVTGEPYNEQFF

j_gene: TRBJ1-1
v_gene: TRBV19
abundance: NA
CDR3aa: CASSRRSYLNTEAFF

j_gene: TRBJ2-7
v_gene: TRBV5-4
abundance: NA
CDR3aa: CASSSAFSGKGSEQYF

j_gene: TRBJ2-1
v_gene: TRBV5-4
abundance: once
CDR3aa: CASSLGATSSYNEQFF

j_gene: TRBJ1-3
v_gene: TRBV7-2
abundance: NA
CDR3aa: CASSLVSGYGNTIYF

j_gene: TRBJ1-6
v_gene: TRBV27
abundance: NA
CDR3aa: CASSLLTGNSYNSPLHF

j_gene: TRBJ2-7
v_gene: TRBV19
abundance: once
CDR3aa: CARTTSGRGFEQYF

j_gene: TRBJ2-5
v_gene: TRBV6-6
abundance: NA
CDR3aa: CASTKQGVETQYF

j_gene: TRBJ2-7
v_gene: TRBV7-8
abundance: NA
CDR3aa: CASSSLGLAGTYEQYF

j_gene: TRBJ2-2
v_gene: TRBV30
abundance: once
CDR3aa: CAWSGAGGAGELFF

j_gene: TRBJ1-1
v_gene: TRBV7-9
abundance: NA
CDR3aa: CASHTAANTEAFF

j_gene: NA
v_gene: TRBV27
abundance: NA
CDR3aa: CASSLSGLAWDHEQYF

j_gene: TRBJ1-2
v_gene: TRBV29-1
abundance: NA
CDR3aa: CSAQQGGIGYTF

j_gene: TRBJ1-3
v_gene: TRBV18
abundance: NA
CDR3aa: CASSVGQGLNTIYF

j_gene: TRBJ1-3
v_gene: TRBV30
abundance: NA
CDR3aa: CAWRNGGSRDTIYF